Presented here are 18 T cell receptor beta chains from one specimen sequenced in a study of cytomegalovirus exposure and HLA in healthy donors. PCR primers comprised 60 Vbeta and 13 Jbeta primers. Libraries were prepared by immunoSEQ multiplex PCR; TCRdb keeps only in-frame clonotypes and omits some of them. The table gives approximately 70,000 clones; the top ten clones make up approximately 4.5% of it. The sample consisted of PBMCs. Receptors originate from a woman aged 40 to 50 in good health and CMV-seropositive.

The rearrangement uses TRBV5-1 and TRBJ1-1, with a possible D match to TRBD1 (6 bases). The V gene's germline CDR1 is SGHRS and CDR2 YFSETQ. The CDR3 is 12 amino acids. V was shortened by 3 bases and J by 6 bases, with 9 bases between the two germline ends. The DNA of the CDR3 is TGCGCCAGCAGCTCGACAGGTTCTGAAGCTTTCTTT. Its protein is CASSSTGSEAFF.

V is TRBV7-2 and J is TRBJ2-7; TRBD1 matches at 8 bases. Losses at the gene ends were 0 bases for V and 5 bases for J; bases not matched to a gene: 3. The CDR3 covers 14 residues. CDR1 is SGHTA and CDR2 is FQGNSA in the germline V gene. In DNA form, the CDR3 reads TGTGCCAGCAGCTTAGCGGGACAGGCAAACGAGCAGTACTTC. Translating it yields CASSLAGQANEQYF.

This chain connects TRBV5-1 to TRBJ1-2; D call uncertain. Trimming pared 7 bases from V and 3 bases from J, leaving 16 bases between. This CDR3 has 14 residues. Germline loops: CDR1 SGHRS, CDR2 YFSETQ. The CDR3 here is CASASLGRDYGYTF. DNA for the CDR3: TGCGCCAGCGCATCCCTAGGGCGGGACTATGGCTACACCTTC.

The chain uses TRBV7-3 and TRBJ2-2; 12 positions agree with TRBD2. V shed 4 bases and J 5 bases; nucleotides not matched to a gene: 5. The CDR3 runs 16 residues. In germline, CDR1 is SGHTA, CDR2 FQGTGA. The DNA of the CDR3 is TGTGCCAGCAGCTCGCTAGCGGGGGGGCGTACCGGGGAGCTGTTTTTT. It codes for CASSSLAGGRTGELFF.

CDR3 nucleotide sequence: TGTGCCAGCAGGGCACGGGGGGCCGCCTACAATGAGCAGTTCTTC. Protein: CASRARGAAYNEQFF. The chain couples TRBV7-9 to TRBJ2-1, with D possibly matching TRBD2 (7 bases). The CDR3 sequence is 15 residues long. Trimming removed 6 bases from V and 2 bases from J, with 14 bases in between. Germline V gene sequence: CDR1 SEHNR, CDR2 FQNEAQ (reference sequence).

The chain uses TRBV7-8 and TRBJ1-2, with no clear D. The CDR3 loop spans 15 amino acids. V was trimmed by 7 bases and J by 4 bases, leaving 19 bases between them. Germline CDR1 is SGHVS and CDR2 is FQNEAQ. CDR3 region: CASTLISAFSYGYTF. The CDR3 DNA reads TGTGCCAGCACCCTTATATCCGCCTTCAGCTATGGCTACACCTTC.

The CDR3 DNA sequence: TGTGCCAGCAGTTACTCGGGACACCTAGCACAGAATGAGCAGTTCTTC. This encodes CASSYSGHLAQNEQFF. The gene calls are TRBV6-6 and TRBJ2-1; tentatively, D is TRBD1 (6 bases). Trimming cost V 0 bases and J 7 bases, with 16 bases left between them. CDR3 length: 16 residues. CDR1 and CDR2 (germline): MNHNY, SVGAGI (reference sequence).

This chain links TRBV9 with TRBJ2-5; 7 bases fit TRBD2. There are 16 residues in the CDR3. Germline CDR1 SGDLS, CDR2 YYNGEE. Unmatched junction bases numbered 6, after V lost 0 bases and J lost 1 base. Here the CDR3 DNA reads TGTGCCAGCAGCGTAGATCCCAGCGGGGCCCAAGAGACCCAGTACTTC. Translating gives CASSVDPSGAQETQYF.

The CDR3, as DNA: TGTGCCAGCAGCCAACTAGCGGGAGAGACCTACGAGCAGTACTTC. Translated: CASSQLAGETYEQYF. The chain recombines TRBV9 with TRBJ2-7, with TRBD2 matching 11 bases. Per the germline V gene, CDR1 is SGDLS and CDR2 is YYNGEE. V was clipped by 4 bases and J by 2 bases; unmatched bases: 5. The CDR3 loop spans 15 amino acids.

The chain links TRBV2 to TRBJ1-1; 7 bases are a match to TRBD1. Germline loops: CDR1 SNHLY, CDR2 FYNNEI. This CDR3 contains 16 residues. After removal of 3 bases from V and 4 bases from J, the junction contained 11 bases not matched to a gene. The CDR3 region is CASSDVGTDQGTEAFF. The CDR3 coding sequence is TGTGCCAGCAGTGATGTAGGGACAGACCAGGGCACTGAAGCTTTCTTT. The whole variable domain, filled in from reference TRBV2 and TRBJ1-1, reads EPEVTQTPSHQVTQMGQEVILRCVPISNHLYFYWYRQILGQKVEFLVSFYNNEISEKSEIFDDQFSVERPDGSNFTLKIRSTKLEDSAMYFCASSDVGTDQGTEAFFGQGTRLTVV.

The V and J genes are TRBV9 and TRBJ1-2; TRBD1 might be the D (6 bases). CDR1 is SGDLS, CDR2 YYNGEE, per germline. The CDR3 has 15 amino acids. The ends were cut back, 3 bases at V and 3 bases at J, with 15 bases in the middle. The CDR3, as DNA: TGTGCCAGCAGCGCCGACCCGGGGGGCCACTATGGCTACACCTTC. Protein sequence: CASSADPGGHYGYTF.

This CDR3 is CASSRSGTGRGGYTF. The CDR3 DNA is TGTGCCAGCAGTCGATCCGGGACAGGGCGGGGTGGCTACACCTTC. J is TRBJ1-2 and V is TRBV7-2, with 9 positions matching TRBD1. The CDR3 is made up of 15 amino acids. V trimming: 6 bases; J trimming: 7 bases; junction bases outside the gene matches: 12. Germline loops: CDR1 SGHTA, CDR2 FQGNSA.

V and J are TRBV5-6 and TRBJ2-1, with a possible D match to TRBD1 (6 bases). Germline CDR1 SGHDT, CDR2 YYEEEE. The length of the CDR3 is 15 residues. The germline V and J ends were trimmed by 0 bases and 8 bases, with 15 bases remaining between them. The CDR3: CASSLGPHRVHEQFF. The CDR3 coding sequence is TGTGCCAGCAGCTTGGGGCCGCACAGGGTCCATGAGCAGTTCTTC.

The chain uses TRBV19 and TRBJ1-1; 7 bases map to TRBD1. Germline trimming cut 6 bases from V and 7 bases from J; bases unmatched to any gene: 11. Germline V lookup: CDR1 LNHDA, CDR2 SQIVND (reference sequence). This CDR3 region has 14 residues. The CDR3: CASRGPGQSHEAFF. In nucleotides, the CDR3 is TGTGCCAGTAGGGGCCCGGGACAGAGTCATGAAGCTTTCTTT.

The chain joins TRBV28 to TRBJ1-5, with 10 bases lining up with TRBD1. Germline assignment: CDR1 MDHEN and CDR2 SYDVKM. CDR3 length: 16 residues. Trimming cost V 3 bases and J 4 bases; bases outside gene matches: 6. The CDR3 region is CASSFRGQGPNQPQHF. CDR3 coding DNA: TGTGCCAGCAGTTTTAGGGGACAGGGGCCTAATCAGCCCCAGCATTTT.

The J gene is TRBJ2-7, the V gene TRBV7-9; D perhaps matches TRBD2 (8 bases). The CDR3 is made up of 16 amino acids. The V end was cut by 6 bases, the J end by 5 bases, with 23 bases between. Germline assignment: CDR1 SEHNR and CDR2 FQNEAQ (reference sequence). CDR3 sequence (DNA): TGTGCCAGCAGTCTAGGGGACAGCGGGAGTTGGAACGAGCAGTACTTC. It encodes CASSLGDSGSWNEQYF.

The V call is TRBV7-9, the J call TRBJ2-7; 10 nucleotides line up with TRBD2. Germline V gene sequence: CDR1 SEHNR, CDR2 FQNEAQ (reference sequence). V dropped 3 bases and J dropped 6; count of bases not matched to a gene: 14. This CDR3 spans 17 amino acids. This CDR3 reads CASSFPSGGGGSGEQYF. As DNA, the CDR3 is TGTGCCAGCAGCTTTCCTAGCGGGGGAGGAGGATCGGGCGAGCAGTACTTC.

The chain joins TRBV27 to TRBJ2-7; D possibly corresponds to TRBD1 (6 bases). The V end was cut by 6 bases, the J end by 5 bases, with 17 bases between. The germline CDR1 and CDR2 sequences are MNHEY and SMNVEV (reference sequence). The CDR3 extends over 14 amino acids. CDR3 protein: CASRGHTSPNEQYF. For the CDR3, the DNA is TGTGCCAGCAGGGGACATACCTCCCCCAACGAGCAGTACTTC.